This T cell receptor (beta chain) was recovered during a study of cytomegalovirus exposure and HLA in healthy donors. Study findings and constraints: The authors enumerated under 200 TCR beta chains as linked to cytomegalovirus. The dataset shows that most TCR sequences were rare, while some public TCRs occurred in many donors. With high specificity and sensitivity, the classifier reportedly diagnosed cytomegalovirus status.

As to this clone: The antigen is unknown.

Some clones are missing from TCRdb's copy, which holds only in-frame ones; the method was immunoSEQ multiplex PCR. The data show around 110,000 clones, with 88% seen just once and 1.5% to 2% held by the top ten. Separate from the approximately 670-subject first cohort was the 120-subject validation cohort, to which the donors belonged. Trimming cost V 6 bases and J 0 bases, with 9 bases left between them. Germline CDR1 reads SEHNR; CDR2 reads FQNEAQ (reference sequence). The CDR3 consists of 13 residues. Specimen: PBMCs. The sequence was collected from a woman aged 18 to 35 in good health and CMV-seropositive. V gene TRBV7-9 combines with J gene TRBJ2-7, with a possible D match to TRBD2 (5 bases). In nucleotides, the CDR3 is TGTGCCAGCAGGGATGGACTCTCCTACGAGCAGTACTTC. This sequence encodes CASRDGLSYEQYF.